The sequence of this T cell receptor beta chain was determined in a study of Ad26.COV2.S vaccination and SARS-CoV-2 variants. Treatment given: around 19 received Ad26.COV2.S at low or high dose, single or two shots; 5 received placebo; per-sample allocation not given. Material that was analyzed had been drawn on day 63 after the first vaccine or placebo injection. Adults aged 18-55 years in Boston included the donor. Sequencing was performed with immunoSEQ multiplex PCR; in TCRdb, only in-frame clones are kept and a portion is missing. The data show more than 350,000 clones, over 75% seen once. About this clone: Its antigen is unknown.

Study-wide findings and caveats: Post-vaccination breadth of spike-specific CD8+ and CD4+ T cell responses was reportedly substantial.

The receptor's source is a person between 18 and 65 years old who received the Ad26.COV2.S COVID-19 vaccine or a placebo. Specimen: peripheral blood, collected in a trial of Ad26.COV2.S vaccine versus placebo.

The CDR3 DNA reads TGTGCCAGCAGTTACCCTGACCAGACAGGGCTGTACGAGCAGTACTTC. Translating gives CASSYPDQTGLYEQYF. The chain has TRBV6-5 and TRBJ2-7, with 7 bases identical to TRBD1. V lost 2 bases, J lost 4 bases, and 11 bases stayed unmatched. This CDR3 is built from 16 residues. Germline assignment: CDR1 MNHEY and CDR2 SVGAGI.